The 4 T cell receptor beta chains in this list originate from one sample, sequenced in a study of T cell repertoires in cytomegalovirus infection (dated by TCRdb to the late 2010s). TCRdb lists the instrument as Illumina HiSeq 1500. Through fastp at Q25 and MiXCR, TCRdb rebuilt clones from the public reads, retaining in-frame beta chains. CDR3 protein duplicates are merged, each entry listing the most common genes and DNA. The sample has 160,000 or so distinct CDR3 sequences on record, roughly a quarter of them singletons. Jointly, the top ten make up 10% to 11% of the sample. Sequencing was done on a sample of PBMCs. The receptors were gathered from a human donor in good health (CMV status not recorded). Some clones in this sample may be carry-over from other donors' samples.

Regarding this clonotype: At one of its ends the junction is not consistent with the germline gene, which may arise from a read error. The chain is built from TRBV5-3 and TRBJ1-4; D is unclear. TRBV5-3 counts as an open reading frame of uncertain function. CDR3 length: 13 residues. The CDR3 reads CASSFAGPEKLFF. DNA of the CDR3: TGTGCCAGCAGCTTCGCCGGGCCAGAAAAACTGTTTTTT.

This clonotype came up a few times. V and J are TRBV7-2 and TRBJ2-2, with TRBD1 matching over 7 bases. The V gene's germline CDR1 is SGHTA and CDR2 FQGNSA. This CDR3 comprises 15 residues. Unmatched junction bases numbered 5, after V lost 7 bases and J lost 0 bases. CDR3 residues: CASNRDSANTGELFF. The CDR3, as DNA: TGTGCCAGCAACCGGGACAGCGCGAACACCGGGGAGCTGTTTTTT.

There are many counts of this clonotype. The J gene is TRBJ2-1, the V gene TRBV28, with 9 nucleotides matching TRBD1. Germline assignment: CDR1 MDHEN and CDR2 SYDVKM. The CDR3 is made up of 14 amino acids. The V segment lost 10 bases and the J segment 9 bases; nucleotides outside the gene matches: 13. This chain's CDR3 is CATQRGTGHSEQFF. In nucleotides, the CDR3 is TGTGCCACCCAGAGGGGGACAGGGCATAGTGAGCAGTTCTTC.

Judged by abundance, this clonotype is medium-sized. V and J are TRBV7-2 and TRBJ2-3; D perhaps matches TRBD1 (6 bases). The V end lost 8 bases, the J end lost 0 bases, and 12 bases lay between the germline ends. Germline loops: CDR1 SGHTA, CDR2 FQGNSA. This CDR3 has 14 residues. In nucleotides, the CDR3 is TGTGCCAGCGTGCCCAGGGGAAGCACAGATACGCAGTATTTT. Protein product: CASVPRGSTDTQYF.